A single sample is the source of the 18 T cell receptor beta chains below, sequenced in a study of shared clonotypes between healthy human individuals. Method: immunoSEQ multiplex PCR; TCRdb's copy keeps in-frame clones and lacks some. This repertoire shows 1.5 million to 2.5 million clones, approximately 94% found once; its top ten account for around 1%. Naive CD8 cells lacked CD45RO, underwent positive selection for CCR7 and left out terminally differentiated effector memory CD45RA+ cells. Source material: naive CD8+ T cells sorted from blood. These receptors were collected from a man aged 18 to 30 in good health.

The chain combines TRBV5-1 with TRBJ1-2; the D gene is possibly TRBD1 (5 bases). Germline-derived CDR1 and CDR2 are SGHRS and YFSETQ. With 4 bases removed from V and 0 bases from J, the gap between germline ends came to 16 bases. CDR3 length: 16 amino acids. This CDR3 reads CASSRGEEPANYGYTF. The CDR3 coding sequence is TGCGCCAGCAGCCGAGGGGAGGAGCCCGCTAACTATGGCTACACCTTC.

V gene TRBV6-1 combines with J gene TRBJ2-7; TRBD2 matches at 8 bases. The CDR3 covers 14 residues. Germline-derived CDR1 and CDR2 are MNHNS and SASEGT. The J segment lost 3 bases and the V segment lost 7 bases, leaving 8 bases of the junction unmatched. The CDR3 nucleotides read TGTGCCAGCACCGAAGCGGGAGCCTTCTACGAGCAGTACTTC. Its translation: CASTEAGAFYEQYF.

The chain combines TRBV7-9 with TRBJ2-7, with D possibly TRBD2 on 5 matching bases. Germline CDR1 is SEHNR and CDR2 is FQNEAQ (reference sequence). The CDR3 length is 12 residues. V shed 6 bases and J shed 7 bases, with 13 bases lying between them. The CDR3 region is CASSFGPGEQYF. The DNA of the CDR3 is TGTGCCAGCAGTTTTGGTCCGGGAGAGCAGTACTTC.

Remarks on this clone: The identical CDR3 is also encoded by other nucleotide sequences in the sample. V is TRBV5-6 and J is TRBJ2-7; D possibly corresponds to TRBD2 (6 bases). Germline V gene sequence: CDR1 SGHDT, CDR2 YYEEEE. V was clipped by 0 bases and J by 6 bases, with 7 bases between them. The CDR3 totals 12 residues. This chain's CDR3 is CASSLVGGEQYF. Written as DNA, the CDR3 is TGTGCCAGCAGCTTGGTGGGGGGCGAGCAGTACTTC. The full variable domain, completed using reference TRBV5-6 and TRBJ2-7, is DAGVTQSPTHLIKTRGQQVTLRCSPKSGHDTVSWYQQALGQGPQFIFQYYEEEERQRGNFPDRFSGHQFPNYSSELNVNALLLGDSALYLCASSLVGGEQYFGPGTRLTVT.

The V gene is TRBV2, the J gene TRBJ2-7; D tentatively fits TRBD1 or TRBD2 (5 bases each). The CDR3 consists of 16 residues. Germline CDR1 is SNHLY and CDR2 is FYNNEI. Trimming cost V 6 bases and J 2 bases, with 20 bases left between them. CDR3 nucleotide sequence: TGTGCCAGCAGCGCTACCGGGACGAAAGGGCCCTACGAGCAGTACTTC. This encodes CASSATGTKGPYEQYF.

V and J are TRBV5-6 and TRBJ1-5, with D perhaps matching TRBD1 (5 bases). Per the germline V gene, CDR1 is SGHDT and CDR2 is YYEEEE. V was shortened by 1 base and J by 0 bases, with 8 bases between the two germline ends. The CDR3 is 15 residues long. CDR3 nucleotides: TGTGCCAGCAGCTTGTTAGGGGATAGCAATCAGCCCCAGCATTTT. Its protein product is CASSLLGDSNQPQHF. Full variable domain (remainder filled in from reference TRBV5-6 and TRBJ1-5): DAGVTQSPTHLIKTRGQQVTLRCSPKSGHDTVSWYQQALGQGPQFIFQYYEEEERQRGNFPDRFSGHQFPNYSSELNVNALLLGDSALYLCASSLLGDSNQPQHFGDGTRLSIL.

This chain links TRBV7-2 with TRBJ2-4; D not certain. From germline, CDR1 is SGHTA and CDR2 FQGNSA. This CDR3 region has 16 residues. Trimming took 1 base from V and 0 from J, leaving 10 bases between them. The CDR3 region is CASSLVPTVAKNIQYF. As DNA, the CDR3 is TGTGCCAGCAGCTTAGTACCGACCGTAGCCAAAAACATTCAGTACTTC.

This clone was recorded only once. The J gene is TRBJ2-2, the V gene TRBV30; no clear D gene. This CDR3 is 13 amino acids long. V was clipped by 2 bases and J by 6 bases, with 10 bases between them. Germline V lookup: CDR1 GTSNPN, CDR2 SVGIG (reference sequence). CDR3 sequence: CAWSPVGAGELFF. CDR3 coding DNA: TGTGCCTGGAGTCCGGTTGGGGCCGGGGAGCTGTTTTTT.

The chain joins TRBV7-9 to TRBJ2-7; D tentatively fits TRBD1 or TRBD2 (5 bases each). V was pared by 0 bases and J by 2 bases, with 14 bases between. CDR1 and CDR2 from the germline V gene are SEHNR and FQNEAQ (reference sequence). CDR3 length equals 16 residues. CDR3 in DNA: TGTGCCAGCAGCTTAGCAGTAGGGACGGACCCCTACGAGCAGTACTTC. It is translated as CASSLAVGTDPYEQYF. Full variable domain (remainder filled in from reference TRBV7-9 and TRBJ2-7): DTGVSQNPRHKITKRGQNVTFRCDPISEHNRLYWYRQTLGQGPEFLTYFQNEAQLEKSRLLSDRFSAERPKGSFSTLEIQRTEQGDSAMYLCASSLAVGTDPYEQYFGPGTRLTVT.

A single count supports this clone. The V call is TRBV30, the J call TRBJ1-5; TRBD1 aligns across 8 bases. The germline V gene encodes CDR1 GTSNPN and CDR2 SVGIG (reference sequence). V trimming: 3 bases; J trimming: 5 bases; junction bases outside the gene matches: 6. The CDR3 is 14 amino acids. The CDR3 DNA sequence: TGTGCCTGGAGCGCAGGGGGCCCGCATCAGCCCCAGCATTTT. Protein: CAWSAGGPHQPQHF.

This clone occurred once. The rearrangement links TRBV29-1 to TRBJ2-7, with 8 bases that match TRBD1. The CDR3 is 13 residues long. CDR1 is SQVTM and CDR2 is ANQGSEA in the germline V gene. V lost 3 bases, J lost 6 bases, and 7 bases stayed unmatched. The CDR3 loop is CSVERQGAGEQYF. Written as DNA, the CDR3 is TGCAGCGTTGAGAGGCAGGGGGCTGGCGAGCAGTACTTC.

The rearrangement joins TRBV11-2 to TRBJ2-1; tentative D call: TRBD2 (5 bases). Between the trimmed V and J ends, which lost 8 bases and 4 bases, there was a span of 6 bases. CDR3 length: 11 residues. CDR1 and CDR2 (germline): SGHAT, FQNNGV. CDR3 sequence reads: CASRGYNEQFF. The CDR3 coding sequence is TGTGCCAGCCGAGGGTACAATGAGCAGTTCTTC.

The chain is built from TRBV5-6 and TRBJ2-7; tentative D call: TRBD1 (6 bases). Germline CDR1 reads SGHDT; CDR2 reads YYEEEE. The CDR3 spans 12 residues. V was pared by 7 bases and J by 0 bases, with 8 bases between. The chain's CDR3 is CASQTGSYEQYF. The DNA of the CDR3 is TGTGCCAGCCAGACAGGCTCCTACGAGCAGTACTTC.

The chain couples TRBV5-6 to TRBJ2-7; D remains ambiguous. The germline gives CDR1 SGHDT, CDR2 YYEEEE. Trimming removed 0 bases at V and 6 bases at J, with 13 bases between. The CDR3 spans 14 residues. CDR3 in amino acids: CASSLGFYVPEQYF. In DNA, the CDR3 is TGTGCCAGCAGCTTGGGATTCTATGTTCCCGAGCAGTACTTC.

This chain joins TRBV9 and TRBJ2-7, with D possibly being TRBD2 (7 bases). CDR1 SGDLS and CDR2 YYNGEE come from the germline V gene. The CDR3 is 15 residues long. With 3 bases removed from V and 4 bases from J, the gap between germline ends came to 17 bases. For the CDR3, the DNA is TGTGCCAGCAGCGGCTTTGGCGGGGGACAATACGAGCAGTACTTC. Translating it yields CASSGFGGGQYEQYF.

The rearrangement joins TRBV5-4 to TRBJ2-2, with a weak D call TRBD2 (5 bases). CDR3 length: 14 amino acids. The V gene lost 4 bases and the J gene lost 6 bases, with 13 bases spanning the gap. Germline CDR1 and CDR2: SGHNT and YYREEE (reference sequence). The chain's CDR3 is CASSLSERAGELFF. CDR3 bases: TGTGCCAGCAGCCTCAGTGAGAGGGCCGGGGAGCTGTTTTTT.

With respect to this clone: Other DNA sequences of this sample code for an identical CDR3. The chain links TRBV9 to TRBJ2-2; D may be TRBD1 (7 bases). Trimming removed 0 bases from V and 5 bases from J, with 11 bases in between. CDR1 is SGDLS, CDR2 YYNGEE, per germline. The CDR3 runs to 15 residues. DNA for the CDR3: TGTGCCAGCAGCGTAGAGGCAGGGGGGACCGGGGAGCTGTTTTTT. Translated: CASSVEAGGTGELFF.

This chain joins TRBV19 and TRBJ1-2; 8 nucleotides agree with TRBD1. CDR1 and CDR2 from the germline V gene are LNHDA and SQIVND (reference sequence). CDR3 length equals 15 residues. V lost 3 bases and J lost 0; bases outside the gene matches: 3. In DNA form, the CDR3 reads TGTGCCAGTAGTATCACAGGGGGATCTAACTATGGCTACACCTTC. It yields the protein CASSITGGSNYGYTF.